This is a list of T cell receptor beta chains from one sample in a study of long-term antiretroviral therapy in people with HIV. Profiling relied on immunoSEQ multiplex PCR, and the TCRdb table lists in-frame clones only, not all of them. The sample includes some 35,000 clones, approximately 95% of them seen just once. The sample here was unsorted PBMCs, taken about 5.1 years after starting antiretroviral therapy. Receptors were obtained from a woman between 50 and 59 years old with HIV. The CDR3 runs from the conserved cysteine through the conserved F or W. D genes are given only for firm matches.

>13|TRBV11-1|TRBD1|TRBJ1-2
CASSWTGEHGYTF
TGTGCCAGCAGCTGGACAGGGGAGCATGGCTACACCTTC
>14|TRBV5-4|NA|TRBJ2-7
CASSLGRGSYEQYF
TGTGCCAGCAGCTTGGGCAGGGGATCCTACGAGCAGTACTTC
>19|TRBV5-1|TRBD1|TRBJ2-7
CASSQDVRDRGAQGYEQYF
TGCGCCAGCAGTCAGGACGTTCGGGACAGGGGCGCCCAGGGCTACGAGCAGTACTTC
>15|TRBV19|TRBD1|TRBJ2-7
CASSSHRDSSYEQYF
TGTGCCAGTAGTTCTCACCGGGACAGCTCCTACGAGCAGTACTTC
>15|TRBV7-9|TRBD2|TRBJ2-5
CASSLIAGGQETQYF
TGTGCCAGCAGCTTAATAGCGGGGGGGCAAGAGACCCAGTACTTC
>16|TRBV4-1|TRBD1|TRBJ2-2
CASSHAGQGGTGELFF
TGCGCCAGCAGCCACGCAGGACAGGGGGGGACCGGGGAGCTGTTTTTT
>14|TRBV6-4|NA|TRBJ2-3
CASSVDVSTDTQYF
TGTGCCAGCAGTGTAGACGTTAGCACAGATACGCAGTATTTT
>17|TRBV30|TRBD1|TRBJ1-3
CAWTPGQGISSGNTIYF
TGTGCCTGGACCCCGGGACAGGGTATTTCCTCTGGAAACACCATATATTTT
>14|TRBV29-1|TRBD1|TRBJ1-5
CSESDRASNQPQHF
TGCAGCGAATCGGACAGGGCAAGCAATCAGCCCCAGCATTTT
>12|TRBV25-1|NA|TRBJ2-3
CASSGDPPTQYF
TGTGCCAGCAGTGGCGACCCACCCACGCAGTATTTT